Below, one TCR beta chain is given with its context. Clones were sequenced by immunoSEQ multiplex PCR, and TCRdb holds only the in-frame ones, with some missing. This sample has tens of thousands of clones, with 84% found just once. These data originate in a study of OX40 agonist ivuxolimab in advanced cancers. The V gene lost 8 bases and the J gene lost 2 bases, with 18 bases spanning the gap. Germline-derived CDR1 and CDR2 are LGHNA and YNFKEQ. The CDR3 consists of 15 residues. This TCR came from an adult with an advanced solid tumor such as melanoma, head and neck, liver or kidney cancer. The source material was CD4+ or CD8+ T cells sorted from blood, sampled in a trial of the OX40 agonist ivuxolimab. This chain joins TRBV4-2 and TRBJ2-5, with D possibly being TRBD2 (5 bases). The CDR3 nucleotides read TGTGCCAGCGCCGAAATCGGGGTGGGGCAAGAGACCCAGTACTTC. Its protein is CASAEIGVGQETQYF.